The rows below give T cell receptor beta chains drawn from one sample of a study of response to subunit inactivated influenza vaccine. A single record per CDR3 protein comes from TCRdb applying MiXCR to the RT-PCR reads. The sample holds more than 150,000 distinct CDR3 sequences, about a tenth seen once. Here the sequenced sample was non-naive T cells sorted from PBMCs, taken on the day of vaccination. Receptor source: a man in his forties or fifties who received an inactivated influenza vaccine. CDR3s include the opening cysteine and the closing phenylalanine or tryptophan. Each record gives: V gene, J gene, D gene, clone size, CDR3 protein, CDR3 DNA. The D gene is left open where the match is weak. Rows give clone size only sometimes, using once, few, many, or a class for an expanded clone.

>TRBV5-4|TRBJ2-1|TRBD1|-
CASRRDSDLTYNEQFF
TGTGCCAGCAGACGGGACAGCGATCTAACCTACAATGAGCAGTTCTTC
>TRBV15|TRBJ1-4|-|few
CATSRVGGGNEKLFF
TGTGCCACCAGCAGAGTGGGGGGTGGAAATGAAAAACTGTTTTTT
>TRBV7-8|TRBJ2-3|TRBD2|few
CASSPIPAGAADTQYF
TGTGCCAGCAGCCCCATCCCCGCGGGAGCTGCAGATACGCAGTATTTT
>TRBV4-3|TRBJ2-2|-|many
CASSPGVGDTGELFF
TGCGCCAGCAGCCCGGGGGTAGGGGACACCGGGGAGCTGTTTTTT
>TRBV28|TRBJ2-3|TRBD2|-
CASSTPFGLAGETDTQYF
TGTGCCAGCAGTACCCCTTTTGGACTAGCGGGAGAGACAGATACGCAGTATTTT
>TRBV20-1|TRBJ2-1|-|many
CSARDRRSGRPVHEQFF
TGCAGTGCTAGAGATCGCAGGTCGGGACGCCCGGTCCATGAGCAGTTCTTC
>TRBV5-1|TRBJ2-5|TRBD1|many
CASSLDGDRGQTQYF
TGCGCCAGCAGCTTGGACGGGGACAGGGGACAGACCCAGTACTTC
>TRBV19|TRBJ2-1|TRBD2|-
CASRGRLAGGFDEQFF
TGTGCCAGTAGAGGACGGTTAGCGGGAGGTTTCGATGAGCAGTTCTTC
>TRBV7-2|TRBJ2-3|-|-
CASSLAGEVIGADTQYF
TGTGCCAGCAGCTTAGCAGGGGAGGTGATTGGGGCAGATACGCAGTATTTT
>TRBV11-2|TRBJ1-1|-|few
CASSWTAMNTEAFF
TGTGCCAGCAGCTGGACAGCTATGAACACTGAAGCTTTCTTT
>TRBV28|TRBJ2-4|-|few
CATYGGLKNIQYF
TGTGCCACCTATGGGGGCCTGAAAAACATTCAGTACTTC
>TRBV12-3/TRBV12-4|TRBJ1-2|-|many
CASSIQDNYGYTF
TGTGCCAGCAGTATACAGGATAACTATGGCTACACCTTC
>TRBV6-1|TRBJ1-5|-|many
CASRLHREGQPQHF
TGTGCCAGCAGACTGCACAGGGAAGGGCAGCCCCAGCATTTT
>TRBV14|TRBJ1-1|TRBD1|-
CASSQNRDREAFF
TGTGCCAGCAGCCAAAACCGGGACAGGGAAGCTTTCTTT
>TRBV5-4|TRBJ2-1|-|-
CASSFSNEQFF
TGTGCCAGCAGCTTTTCAAATGAGCAGTTCTTC
>TRBV12-5|TRBJ1-1|TRBD1|-
CASGTGQEMNTEAFF
TGTGCTAGTGGTACGGGACAGGAGATGAACACTGAAGCTTTCTTT
>TRBV7-9|TRBJ1-6|-|many
CASTPRTAYNSPLHF
TGTGCCAGCACCCCCAGGACGGCCTATAATTCACCCCTCCACTTT